Presented here are 10 T cell receptor beta chains from one specimen sequenced in a study of OX40 agonist ivuxolimab in advanced cancers. Only in-frame clones appear in the TCRdb table, and some are missing; sequencing was by immunoSEQ multiplex PCR. Of about 80,000 clones listed, approximately 89% are singletons. Sequences were derived from CD4+ or CD8+ T cells sorted from blood, sampled in a trial of the OX40 agonist ivuxolimab. Receptors were obtained from an adult with an advanced solid tumor such as melanoma, head and neck, liver or kidney cancer.

The genes are TRBV7-8 and TRBJ2-5; D may be TRBD2 (6 bases). The germline CDR1 and CDR2 sequences are SGHVS and FQNEAQ. Trimming shortened V by 1 base and J by 2 bases, and 11 bases separated the two germline ends. The CDR3 loop spans 15 amino acids. CDR3 coding DNA: TGTGCCAGCAGCTTAGGGGGTAGCGGACAAGAGACCCAGTACTTC. Translating it yields CASSLGGSGQETQYF.

The chain couples TRBV28 to TRBJ1-3; 7 bases line up with TRBD1. The CDR3 runs to 14 residues. From germline, CDR1 is MDHEN and CDR2 SYDVKM. V shed 4 bases, J shed 1 base, and the junction held 1 base outside the gene matches. CDR3 protein: CASSSGGSGNTIYF. The DNA for the CDR3 is TGTGCCAGCAGTTCAGGGGGATCTGGAAACACCATATATTTT.

The CDR3 here is CASSPTLDTGELFF. Written as DNA, the CDR3 is TGTGCCAGCAGCCCGACCCTCGACACCGGGGAGCTGTTTTTT. The V gene is TRBV7-3, the J gene TRBJ2-2; D is unresolved. V was clipped by 5 bases and J by 3 bases, with 10 bases between them. The CDR3 contains 14 residues. Germline V gene lookup returns CDR1 SGHTA and CDR2 FQGTGA.

This clone was detected only once. This chain joins TRBV27 and TRBJ2-7, with D unclear. Germline V gene sequence: CDR1 MNHEY, CDR2 SMNVEV (reference sequence). Trimming took 2 bases from V and 8 from J, leaving 13 bases between them. This CDR3 comprises 13 residues. The DNA for the CDR3 is TGTGCCAGCAGTTTAAAGGCAAACACTCAGCAGTACTTC. Its protein product is CASSLKANTQQYF.

The genes are TRBV4-1 and TRBJ2-2; tentative D call: TRBD1 (5 bases). Trimming shortened V by 0 bases and J by 4 bases, and 9 bases separated the two germline ends. The germline V gene has CDR1 MGHRA and CDR2 YSYEKL. The CDR3 runs 15 residues. CDR3 coding DNA: TGCGCCAGCAGCCAAGAACCAGGGTTCACCGGGGAGCTGTTTTTT. Its translation: CASSQEPGFTGELFF.

This sequence joins TRBV30 and TRBJ1-1, with no clear D. CDR3 length: 13 residues. CDR1 is GTSNPN and CDR2 is SVGIG in the germline V gene (reference sequence). V lost 1 base to trimming and J lost 2 bases, with 8 bases between them. The CDR3 reads CAWSEEYNTEAFF. Here the CDR3 DNA reads TGTGCCTGGAGTGAGGAGTACAACACTGAAGCTTTCTTT.

V and J are TRBV5-1 and TRBJ2-7; D remains ambiguous. This CDR3 region has 15 residues. The V gene's germline CDR1 is SGHRS and CDR2 YFSETQ. V was trimmed by 4 bases and J by 0 bases, leaving 14 bases between them. The CDR3 loop reads CASSPIDVNSYEQYF. CDR3 DNA: TGCGCCAGCAGCCCTATAGACGTCAACTCCTACGAGCAGTACTTC.

This chain links TRBV25-1 with TRBJ1-2, with a possible D match to TRBD1 (6 bases). This CDR3 comprises 14 residues. Trimming left V 8 bases short and J 3 bases short, with 16 bases between. Germline-derived CDR1 and CDR2 are MGHDK and SYGVNS. The CDR3 DNA sequence: TGTGCCAGCCGCGGGGGGGCTTATGACTATGGCTACACCTTC. This gives the protein CASRGGAYDYGYTF.

This clone has only a few counts. The chain carries TRBV28 and TRBJ2-1; D uncertain. The germline V and J ends were trimmed by 3 bases and 0 bases, with 15 bases remaining between them. Looked up from germline, CDR1 is MDHEN and CDR2 is SYDVKM. CDR3 length: 17 residues. The CDR3 DNA follows: TGTGCCAGCAGTTTTAGTATCTGGCGGAGCTCCTACAATGAGCAGTTCTTC. Protein sequence: CASSFSIWRSSYNEQFF.

This clone was detected once. V usage is TRBV5-4 and J usage is TRBJ2-7; D not resolved. Germline V gene data show CDR1 as SGHNT and CDR2 as YYREEE (reference sequence). V lost 4 bases, J lost 4 bases, and 18 bases lay in between. The CDR3 extends over 15 amino acids. CDR3: CASSQRRANGYEQYF. CDR3 in DNA: TGTGCCAGCAGCCAACGACGGGCGAACGGTTACGAGCAGTACTTC.